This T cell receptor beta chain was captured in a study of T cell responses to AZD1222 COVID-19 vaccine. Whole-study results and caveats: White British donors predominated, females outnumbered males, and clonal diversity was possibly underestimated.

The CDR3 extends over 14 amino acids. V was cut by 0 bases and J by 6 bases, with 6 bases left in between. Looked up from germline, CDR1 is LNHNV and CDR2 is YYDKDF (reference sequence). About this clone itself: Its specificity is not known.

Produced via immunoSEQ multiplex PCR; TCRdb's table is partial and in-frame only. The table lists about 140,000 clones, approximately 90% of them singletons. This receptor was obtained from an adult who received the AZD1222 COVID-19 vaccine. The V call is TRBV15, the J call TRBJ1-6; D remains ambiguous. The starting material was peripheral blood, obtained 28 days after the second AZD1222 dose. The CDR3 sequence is CATSREEGNSPLHF. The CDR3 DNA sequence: TGTGCCACCAGCAGAGAGGAGGGTAATTCACCCCTCCACTTT.